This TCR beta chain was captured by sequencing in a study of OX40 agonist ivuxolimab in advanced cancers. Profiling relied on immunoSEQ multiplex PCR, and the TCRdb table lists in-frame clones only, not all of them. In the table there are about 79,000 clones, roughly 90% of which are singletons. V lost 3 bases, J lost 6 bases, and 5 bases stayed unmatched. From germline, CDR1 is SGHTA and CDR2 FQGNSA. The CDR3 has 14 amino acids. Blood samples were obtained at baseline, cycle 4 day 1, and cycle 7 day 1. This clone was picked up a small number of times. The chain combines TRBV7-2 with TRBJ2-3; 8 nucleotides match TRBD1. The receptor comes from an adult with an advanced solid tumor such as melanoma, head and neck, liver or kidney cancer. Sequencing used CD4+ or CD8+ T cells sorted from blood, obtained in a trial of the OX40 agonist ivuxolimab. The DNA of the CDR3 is TGTGCCAGCAGCTTCCAGGGGGCAAGTGATACGCAGTATTTT. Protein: CASSFQGASDTQYF.